Sequencing of this T cell receptor (beta chain) was carried out in a study of graft-versus-host responses after intestinal transplantation. About the research overall: Induction using anti-thymocyte globulin, followed by tacrolimus and steroids for two to four years, was given to all recipients.

Only in-frame clones appear in the TCRdb table, and some are missing; sequencing was by immunoSEQ multiplex PCR. The sample contains fewer than 150,000 clones, roughly 92% of which appear only once. Germline CDR1 SNHLY, CDR2 FYNNEI. Trimming at V came to 4 bases and at J to 4 bases, leaving 5 bases not matched to a gene. The CDR3 is made up of 15 amino acids. General study findings and limits: Early post-transplant HvG declines tracked with peak circulating GvH clone levels. In recipient marrow, GvH clones were found, and some appeared first in ileum or blood.

With regard to this clone: Its antigen is still unknown.

The chain joins TRBV2 to TRBJ2-2, with TRBD2 matching over 8 bases. Sequenced here: unstimulated CD4+ T cells sorted from spleen or lymph node cells, sampled before intestinal transplant. The sequence was obtained from a human donor who received an intestinal transplant. The CDR3 region is CASSAERGFTGELFF. In DNA, the CDR3 is TGTGCCAGCAGTGCCGAGCGGGGGTTCACCGGGGAGCTGTTTTTT. Using reference TRBV2 and TRBJ2-2 for the parts outside the CDR3, the full variable domain is EPEVTQTPSHQVTQMGQEVILRCVPISNHLYFYWYRQILGQKVEFLVSFYNNEISEKSEIFDDQFSVERPDGSNFTLKIRSTKLEDSAMYFCASSAERGFTGELFFGEGSRLTVL.